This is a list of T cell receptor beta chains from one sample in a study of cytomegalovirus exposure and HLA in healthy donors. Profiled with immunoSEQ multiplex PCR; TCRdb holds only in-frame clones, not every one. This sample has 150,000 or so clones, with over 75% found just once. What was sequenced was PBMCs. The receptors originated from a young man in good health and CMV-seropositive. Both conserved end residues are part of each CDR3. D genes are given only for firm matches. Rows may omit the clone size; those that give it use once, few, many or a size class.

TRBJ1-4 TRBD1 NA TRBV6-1 TGTGCCAGCATCCTCCTAGGGGGCCCCAATGAAAAACTGTTTTTT CASILLGGPNEKLFF
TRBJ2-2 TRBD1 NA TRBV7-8 TGTGCCAGCAGCCATTGGGACAGACTGACGAACACCGGGGAGCTGTTTTTT CASSHWDRLTNTGELFF
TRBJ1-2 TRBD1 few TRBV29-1 TGCAGCGTTGAACAGGACAGGCCAAACTATGGCTACACCTTC CSVEQDRPNYGYTF
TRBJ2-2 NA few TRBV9 TGTGCCAGCAGCGTAGGAGGGTTCACCGGGGAGCTGTTTTTT CASSVGGFTGELFF
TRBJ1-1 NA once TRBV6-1 TGTGCCAGCAGTAGGGGCCAGTGGGTTGAAGCTTTCTTT CASSRGQWVEAFF
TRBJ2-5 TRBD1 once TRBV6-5 TGTGCCAGCAGTTACGTGGGACAGGGAGACCAGTACTTC CASSYVGQGDQYF
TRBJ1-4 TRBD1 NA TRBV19 TGTGCCAGTAACCGAGGGGGCCGGGAAAATGAAAAACTGTTTTTT CASNRGGRENEKLFF
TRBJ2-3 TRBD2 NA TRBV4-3 TGCGCCAGCAGCCAAGACGAGCGGGGGACAGATACGCAGTATTTT CASSQDERGTDTQYF
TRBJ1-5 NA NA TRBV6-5 TGTGCCAGCAGTTACTTTGAGGGTTGCAATCAGCCCCAGCATTTT CASSYFEGCNQPQHF
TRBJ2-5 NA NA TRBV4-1 TGCGCCAGCAGCCAATTTACGGGAGAGACCCAGTACTTC CASSQFTGETQYF
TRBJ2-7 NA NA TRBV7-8 TGTGCCAGCAGCTTATTCAAGGGGGGGGAGCAGTACTTC CASSLFKGGEQYF
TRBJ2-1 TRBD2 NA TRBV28 TGTGCCAGCAGTTATCCGGGAGGCCAGGATGAGCAGTTCTTC CASSYPGGQDEQFF
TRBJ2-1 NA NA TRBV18 TGTGCCAGCTCACCTACCGCGACAGACAATGAGCAGTTCTTC CASSPTATDNEQFF
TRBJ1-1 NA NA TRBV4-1 TGCGCCAGCAGCCAGCCTCCGCCTTCCCCTGCAGGTACTGAAGCTTTCTTT CASSQPPPSPAGTEAFF
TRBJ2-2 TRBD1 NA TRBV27 TGTGCCAGCAGCAGACAGGGGAACACCGGGGAGCTGTTTTTT CASSRQGNTGELFF
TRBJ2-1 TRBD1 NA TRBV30 TGTGCCTGGAGGGCGGACAGGTACTCCTACAATGAGCAGTTCTTC CAWRADRYSYNEQFF
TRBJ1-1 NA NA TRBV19 TGTGCCAGTAGTATAGATCAGGGGATGAACACTGAAGCTTTCTTT CASSIDQGMNTEAFF
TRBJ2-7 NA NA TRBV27 TGTGCCAGCAGTTTAACCCGCCAGATCAGGGGCTACGAGCAGTACTTC CASSLTRQIRGYEQYF
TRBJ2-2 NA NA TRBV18 TGTGCCAGCTCACCATCCGGGACAGCGGGCACCGGGGAGCTGTTTTTT CASSPSGTAGTGELFF
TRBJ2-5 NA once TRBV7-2 TGTGCCAGCAGATTCCGGGACACGATAGGAGGGACCCAGTACTTC CASRFRDTIGGTQYF
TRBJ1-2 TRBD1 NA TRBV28 TGTGCCAGCAGCGAAGGACAGGGTATGAACTATGGCTACACCTTC CASSEGQGMNYGYTF
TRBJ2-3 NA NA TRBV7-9 TGTGCCAGCAGCGGACTGGGGGATACGCAGTATTTT CASSGLGDTQYF
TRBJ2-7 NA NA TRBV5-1 TGCGCCAGCAGCTTGTTTCGGGGGTGGACCTACGAGCAGTACTTC CASSLFRGWTYEQYF
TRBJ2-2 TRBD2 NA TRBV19 TGTGCCAGTAGTATCACTAGCGGGGCATACCTCGGGGAGCTGTTTTTT CASSITSGAYLGELFF
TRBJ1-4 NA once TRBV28 TGTGCCAGCAGTTTTCGAAGGGGCGCAACTAATGAAAAACTGTTTTTT CASSFRRGATNEKLFF
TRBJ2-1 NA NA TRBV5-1 TGCGCCAGCAGCAGGCGCGGGACAGCGCAATCCTACAATGAGCAGTTCTTC CASSRRGTAQSYNEQFF
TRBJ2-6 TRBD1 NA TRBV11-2 TGTGCCAGCGGCACGACAGGGCTCACCTCTGGGGCCAACGTCCTGACTTTC CASGTTGLTSGANVLTF
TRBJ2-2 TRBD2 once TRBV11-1 TGTGCCAGCAGCTTGGGGACTAGCGTTGCTAGGACCGGGGAGCTGTTTTTT CASSLGTSVARTGELFF
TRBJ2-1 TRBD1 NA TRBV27 TGTGCCAGCAGAAACCCGGGACAGGGAGGGGATGAGCAGTTCTTC CASRNPGQGGDEQFF
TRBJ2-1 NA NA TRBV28 TGTGCCAGCAGTCAAACCCTGACAGGGCAGTTCTTC CASSQTLTGQFF
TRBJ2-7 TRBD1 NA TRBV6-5 TGTGCCAGCAGTTTCCGACCGGGACAGGGGGCTCGGGAGCAGTACTTC CASSFRPGQGAREQYF
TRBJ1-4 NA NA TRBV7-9 TGTGCCAGCAGCTATTCAACAGGGAAGTTGTTTTTT CASSYSTGKLFF
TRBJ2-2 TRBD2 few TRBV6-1 TGTGCCAGCAGAGAACGGTTAGCGGGAGGGAGAATGGGGACCGGGGAGCTGTTTTTT CASRERLAGGRMGTGELFF
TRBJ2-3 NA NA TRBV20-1 TGCAGTGCTAGTTTAACAGATACGCAGTATTTT CSASLTDTQYF
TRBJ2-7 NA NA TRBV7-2 TGTGCCAGCAGATTCCTCCCGGACAGCTCCTACGAGCAGTACTTC CASRFLPDSSYEQYF
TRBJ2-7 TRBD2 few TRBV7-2 TGTGCCAGCAGCCCCGGGGGGTACGAGCAGTACTTC CASSPGGYEQYF
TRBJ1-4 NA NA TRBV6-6 TGTGCCAGCAGCCCGGGGGTTACAGCTAATGAAAAACTGTTTTTT CASSPGVTANEKLFF
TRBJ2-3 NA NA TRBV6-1 TGTGCCAGCAGTGAAATCAGGGGAGATACGCAGTATTTT CASSEIRGDTQYF
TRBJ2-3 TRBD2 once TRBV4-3 TGCGCCAGCAGCCAAGCTCGAGGGGCTAGCGGGGGGGCTCGTACAGATACGCAGTATTTT CASSQARGASGGARTDTQYF
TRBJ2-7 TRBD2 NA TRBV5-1 TGCGCCAGCAGCAAGGACCTAGCGGGAAGCTCCTACGAGCAGTACTTC CASSKDLAGSSYEQYF
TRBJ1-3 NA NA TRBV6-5 TGTGCCAGCAGTCCCTACTCTGGAAACACCATATATTTT CASSPYSGNTIYF
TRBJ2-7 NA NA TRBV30 TGTGCCGGCCAGGTAGCCTACGAGCAGTACTTC CAGQVAYEQYF
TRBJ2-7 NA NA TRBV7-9 TGTGCCAGCAGCTTAGGTGAGGGTTACTACGAGCAGTACTTC CASSLGEGYYEQYF
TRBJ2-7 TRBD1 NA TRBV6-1 TGTGCCAGCAGGGAATCCGGGACAGGGTCCTACGAGCAGTACTTC CASRESGTGSYEQYF
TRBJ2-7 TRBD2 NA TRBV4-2 TGTGCCAGCAGCCAAGAAATCACTAGCGGATACTACGAGCAGTACTTC CASSQEITSGYYEQYF
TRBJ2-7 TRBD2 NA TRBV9 TGTGCCAGCAGCCGGACTAGCGGGGGGGCCTATGAGCAGTACTTC CASSRTSGGAYEQYF
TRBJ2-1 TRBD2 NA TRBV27 TGTGCCAGCAGTTTATCGACTAGCGGGATAAGAAATGAGCAGTTCTTC CASSLSTSGIRNEQFF
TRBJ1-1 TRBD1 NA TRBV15 TGTGCCACCAGCAGGGACAGGAGGTTAAACACTGAAGCTTTCTTT CATSRDRRLNTEAFF
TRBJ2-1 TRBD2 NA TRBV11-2 TGTGCCAGCAGCAAGGGAGGGCGGACGAGCTCCTACAATGAGCAGTTCTTC CASSKGGRTSSYNEQFF
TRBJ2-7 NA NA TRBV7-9 TGTGCCAGCGGCAACGAGCAGTACTTC CASGNEQYF
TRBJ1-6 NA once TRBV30 TGTGCCTGGAGCGGACTCGGTAACATGGGAGAAAATTCACCCCTCCACTTT CAWSGLGNMGENSPLHF
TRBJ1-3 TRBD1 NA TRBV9 TGTGCCAGCAGCGTAGGACAGGGCATAAACACCATATATTTT CASSVGQGINTIYF
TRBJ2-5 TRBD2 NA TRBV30 TGTGCCTGGGGGGCGGGACTAGCGGGAGTAGAGACCCAGTACTTC CAWGAGLAGVETQYF
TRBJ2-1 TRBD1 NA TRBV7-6 TGTGCCAGCAGCTACCCCTACAGGGGGGCCTACAATGAGCAGTTCTTC CASSYPYRGAYNEQFF
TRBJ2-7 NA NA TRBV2 TGTGCCGAGGGACAAAGCTCCTACGAGCAGTACTTC CAEGQSSYEQYF